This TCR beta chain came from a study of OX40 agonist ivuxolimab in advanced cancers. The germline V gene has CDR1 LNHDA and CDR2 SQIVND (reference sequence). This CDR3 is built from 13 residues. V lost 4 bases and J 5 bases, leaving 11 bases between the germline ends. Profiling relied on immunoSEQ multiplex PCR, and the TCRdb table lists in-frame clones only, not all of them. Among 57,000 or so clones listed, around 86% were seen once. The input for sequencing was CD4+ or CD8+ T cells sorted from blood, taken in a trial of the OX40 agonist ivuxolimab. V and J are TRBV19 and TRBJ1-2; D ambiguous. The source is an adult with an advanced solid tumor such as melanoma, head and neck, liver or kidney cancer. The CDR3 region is CASSSRSRYGYTF. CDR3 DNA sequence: TGTGCCAGTAGTAGCCGGAGCCGGTATGGCTACACCTTC.